This T cell receptor (beta chain) was identified in a study of shared clonotypes between healthy human individuals. Study-level points and caveats: Deeper or shallower sequencing was expected to change how clonotypes are shared among donors. Relative to clonotypes present in all four donors, those not shared had lower generation probabilities.

Caucasian adults residing in Nashville, Tennessee made up all the donors. Remarks on this clone: Its antigen is unidentified.

Replicate PCRs for sorted subsets used 200 to 250 ng DNA; this equaled 25,000 to 35,000 T cell genomes. Clones were read by immunoSEQ multiplex PCR, and TCRdb kept only the in-frame ones, dropping some. The sample consists of 2 million to 2.5 million clones, more than 90% of them appearing once. The clonotype was recovered from a young man in good health. Sequenced input: naive CD4+ T cells sorted from blood. Indicated subset: CD45RA+ positively selected.

CDR3 loop: CASSTRQGGPEAFF. CDR3 sequence (DNA): TGTGCCAGTAGTACCCGACAGGGGGGCCCTGAAGCTTTCTTT. This chain connects TRBV19 to TRBJ1-1; 9 bases are shared with TRBD1. The V gene's germline CDR1 is LNHDA and CDR2 SQIVND (reference sequence). This CDR3 spans 14 amino acids. V lost 4 bases to trimming and J lost 6 bases; unmatched junction nucleotides: 6.